The 17 T cell receptor beta chains below come from one sample, sequenced in a study of beta chain features in type 1 diabetes. TCRB transcripts that were expressed got sequenced, as all of the isolated RNA had been reverse transcribed. Profiling relied on immunoSEQ multiplex PCR, and the TCRdb table lists in-frame clones only, not all of them. The data show some 99,000 clones, less than 40% seen once. The material sequenced was stem cell memory CD4+ T cells from blood. The source of these receptors is a woman between 18 and 29 years old in good health.

The chain recombines TRBV19 with TRBJ2-5, with a tentative D call TRBD2 (5 bases). Trimming took 7 bases from V and 5 from J, leaving 11 bases between them. Germline V gene sequence: CDR1 LNHDA, CDR2 SQIVND (reference sequence). This CDR3 has 12 residues. This CDR3 is CASMREGETQYF. CDR3 sequence (DNA): TGTGCCAGTATGAGGGAAGGCGAGACCCAGTACTTC.

V is TRBV10-3 and J is TRBJ2-3; 10 bases match TRBD1. V trimming: 6 bases; J trimming: 3 bases; junction bases outside the gene matches: 6. The CDR3 is 15 residues long. Germline assignment: CDR1 ENHRY and CDR2 SYGVKD. The CDR3 spells CAIRSPGQGTDTQYF. The CDR3 DNA sequence: TGTGCCATCAGGTCACCGGGACAGGGGACAGATACGCAGTATTTT.

V usage is TRBV29-1 and J usage is TRBJ2-1; the D gene is possibly TRBD2 (6 bases). The germline CDR1 and CDR2 sequences are SQVTM and ANQGSEA. Deletions cut 4 bases from V and 4 bases from J, with 23 bases between. CDR3 length: 17 amino acids. The CDR3 loop is CSVVQHRDFSLYNEQFF. The CDR3 DNA reads TGCAGCGTTGTCCAACATCGGGACTTTTCCCTTTACAATGAGCAGTTCTTC.

This clone has just a few counts. The J gene is TRBJ2-7, the V gene TRBV19; tentatively, D is TRBD2 (6 bases). From germline, CDR1 is LNHDA and CDR2 SQIVND (reference sequence). This CDR3 is built from 14 residues. V gave up 7 bases and J gave up 4 bases, with 17 bases separating them. The CDR3 region has the DNA TGTGCCAGTACCCCGGGTAGCGGCGTATACGAGCAGTACTTC. Residues: CASTPGSGVYEQYF.

This chain connects TRBV5-4 to TRBJ2-4; 11 positions agree with TRBD2. CDR3 length: 17 amino acids. J gave up 7 bases and V 4 bases, and 13 bases lay outside the gene matches. Germline V lookup: CDR1 SGHNT, CDR2 YYREEE (reference sequence). CDR3 sequence (DNA): TGTGCCAGCAGCCCCGGGACTAGCGGTCCAGGTGGGAACATTCAGTACTTC. It specifies CASSPGTSGPGGNIQYF.

The chain joins TRBV28 to TRBJ2-7, with 11 bases identical to TRBD2. Germline-derived CDR1 and CDR2 are MDHEN and SYDVKM. Losses at the gene ends were 3 bases for V and 5 bases for J; bases not matched to a gene: 12. The CDR3 has 17 residues. This chain's CDR3 is CASSFMSSGRSPHEQYF. CDR3 nucleotides: TGTGCCAGCAGTTTTATGTCTAGCGGGAGGTCCCCCCACGAGCAGTACTTC.

The chain uses TRBV7-2 and TRBJ1-2, with 8 positions matching TRBD1. CDR1 and CDR2 from the germline V gene are SGHTA and FQGNSA. Trimming at V came to 4 bases and at J to 1 base, leaving 5 bases not matched to a gene. This CDR3 spans 15 amino acids. In nucleotides, the CDR3 is TGTGCCAGCAGCTCGGGACAGGCGCTTAACTATGGCTACACCTTC. Amino acid sequence: CASSSGQALNYGYTF.

In this sample, this clone turned up a few times. V is TRBV6-5 and J is TRBJ1-2; D not resolved. The CDR3 covers 11 residues. V dropped 6 bases and J dropped 3 bases, with 5 bases sitting between them. Germline values: CDR1 MNHEY, CDR2 SVGAGI. The CDR3 region is CASRRDYGYTF. CDR3 DNA sequence: TGTGCCAGCAGGAGGGACTATGGCTACACCTTC.

The chain has TRBV20-1 and TRBJ1-1, with D uncertain. Trimming removed 0 bases from V and 7 bases from J, with 6 bases in between. The CDR3 length is 11 residues. The germline V gene has CDR1 DFQATT and CDR2 SNEGSKA (reference sequence). In nucleotides, the CDR3 is TGCAGTGCTAGAGAGGCCAGTGAAGCTTTCTTT. Amino acids: CSAREASEAFF.

This clone showed up just a few times. The chain combines TRBV10-3 with TRBJ2-7, with D possibly TRBD1 on 6 matching bases. V lost 6 bases, J lost 0 bases, and 15 bases lay in between. CDR1 is ENHRY, CDR2 SYGVKD, per germline. The CDR3 is 15 residues long. DNA of the CDR3: TGTGCCATCAGACGAGGACAGTCCCACTCCTACGAGCAGTACTTC. This gives the protein CAIRRGQSHSYEQYF.

This chain uses TRBV6-6 with TRBJ2-5, with D uncertain. V lost 2 bases and J lost 3, with 10 bases in between. Per germline, CDR1 MNHNY and CDR2 SVGAGI (reference sequence). The CDR3 consists of 14 residues. The DNA of the CDR3 is TGTGCCAGCAGTTACCGTGGTCTAGAAGAGACCCAGTACTTC. Its protein is CASSYRGLEETQYF.

J is TRBJ2-3 and V is TRBV9, with 13 bases lining up with TRBD2. The length of the CDR3 is 16 residues. The V segment lost 3 bases and the J segment 5 bases; nucleotides outside the gene matches: 6. Germline V lookup: CDR1 SGDLS, CDR2 YYNGEE. CDR3 sequence (DNA): TGTGCCAGCAGCGCCCGGACTAGCGGGAGTGGAGATACGCAGTATTTT. Its translation is CASSARTSGSGDTQYF.

This clone showed up just once. The chain recombines TRBV15 with TRBJ2-2; D possibly corresponds to TRBD2 (6 bases). The V end lost 3 bases, the J end lost 3 bases, and 8 bases lay between the germline ends. Per the germline V gene, CDR1 is LNHNV and CDR2 is YYDKDF (reference sequence). This CDR3 has 14 amino acids. The CDR3 region has the DNA TGTGCCACCAGCAGGGGACTTGACACCGGGGAGCTGTTTTTT. Translated: CATSRGLDTGELFF.

This clone was observed a few times. The rearrangement links TRBV7-2 to TRBJ2-7, with D possibly matching TRBD1 (5 bases). This CDR3 region has 13 residues. The germline V gene has CDR1 SGHTA and CDR2 FQGNSA. V was trimmed by 1 base and J by 2 bases, leaving 6 bases between them. CDR3 nucleotides: TGTGCCAGCAGCTTAGGGGGCCCCTACGAGCAGTACTTC. It is translated as CASSLGGPYEQYF.

V usage is TRBV10-3 and J usage is TRBJ2-3; 8 bases align to TRBD1. This CDR3 region has 12 residues. CDR1 is ENHRY, CDR2 SYGVKD, per germline. Trimming took 10 bases from V and 4 from J; bases not matched to a gene: 4. CDR3 nucleotide sequence: TGTGCCACCGGACAGGGCCCAGATACGCAGTATTTT. It encodes CATGQGPDTQYF.

The CDR3 region has the DNA TGCAGCGTTTCTAGAACGACAGGGGAGGATGGCTACACCTTC. Translating gives CSVSRTTGEDGYTF. V and J are TRBV29-1 and TRBJ1-2, with 8 bases lining up with TRBD1. Germline V lookup: CDR1 SQVTM, CDR2 ANQGSEA. The CDR3 loop spans 14 amino acids. The junction had 11 bases not matched to a gene; V was cut back by 5 bases and J by 6 bases.

The chain couples TRBV6-6 to TRBJ2-6; D is unresolved. V shed 5 bases and J shed 9 bases, with 2 bases lying between them. Germline V gives CDR1 MNHNY, CDR2 SVGAGI (reference sequence). The CDR3 is made up of 10 amino acids. The CDR3 coding sequence is TGTGCCAGCAGTCTCAACGTCCTGACTTTC. Translating gives CASSLNVLTF.